The 20 T cell receptor delta chains below all came from one sample that was sequenced in a study of Vδ1+ human thymocytes listed by TCRdb under 2018. Study-wide findings and limitations: In contrast to oligoclonal peripheral blood repertoires, thymic TRG and TRD repertoires appeared to be highly polyclonal with Gaussian CDR3 length distributions.

The antigens for these receptors are not known. Instrument on record: Illumina MiSeq. RNA extraction was performed with the RNeasy mini kit, and reverse transcription was done with Superscript III. CDR3 amplicons were generated by multiplex PCR with pooled V-gene forward primers and a constant-region reverse primer carrying Illumina adaptor overhangs. TCRdb reprocessed the public reads with the caller CATT; rows with the same DNA were merged afterwards. In this sample the table shows around 60,000 delta-chain clones, about 15% of which occur a single time. Approximately 0.4% of the sample comes from the top ten. Sequenced material: Vdelta1+ gamma-delta thymocytes from the thymus. The sample's cell subset or site label is to be understood as: FACS-sorted CD3+ TCRalphabeta- TCRVdelta1+ TCRVdelta2- thymocytes. These receptors were obtained from a girl younger than two who had congenital heart surgery.

The chain employs TRDV1 and TRDJ1; D is unresolved. Trimming pared 0 bases from V and 4 bases from J, leaving 6 bases between. Germline V gene lookup returns CDR1 TSWWSYY and CDR2 QGS. This CDR3 has 13 residues. The CDR3 region has the DNA TGTGCTCTTGGGGAACTCGAACTCGATAAACTCATCTTT. This encodes CALGELELDKLIF.

The chain couples TRDV1 to TRDJ1; D might be TRDD3 (5 bases). Germline CDR1 and CDR2: TSWWSYY and QGS. The V gene lost 2 bases and the J gene lost 1 base, with 8 bases spanning the gap. This CDR3 region has 14 residues. In nucleotides, the CDR3 is TGTGCTCTTGGGGAAGCTGGGATCACCGATAAACTCATCTTT. This translates into CALGEAGITDKLIF.

This clone was counted only a few times. This chain uses TRDV1 with TRDJ1, with a tentative D call TRDD2 (6 bases). The CDR3 has 19 residues. Trimming took 5 bases from V and 2 from J, leaving 27 bases between them. Germline loops: CDR1 TSWWSYY, CDR2 QGS. DNA of the CDR3: TGTGCTCTTGGGCACTCTGAGGGAGGTCTTCCTCCATATACCGATAAACTCATCTTT. The encoded protein is CALGHSEGGLPPYTDKLIF.

This clone was observed a handful of times. The J gene is TRDJ1, the V gene TRDV1, with 10 nucleotides matching TRDD3. V was clipped by 4 bases and J by 1 base; unmatched bases: 12. CDR1 and CDR2 (germline): TSWWSYY, QGS. This CDR3 comprises 18 residues. The DNA of the CDR3 is TGTGCTCTTGGGGCACATAGAGGGACTGGGGGATCCACCGATAAACTCATCTTT. Translation gives CALGAHRGTGGSTDKLIF.

This clone was detected a few times. This chain connects TRDV1 to TRDJ1; D might be TRDD3 (5 bases). The length of the CDR3 is 19 residues. V was clipped by 6 bases and J by 2 bases, with 28 bases between them. Per germline, CDR1 TSWWSYY and CDR2 QGS. CDR3 in DNA: TGTGCTCTTGGACAGGTGTCCCGGGGGTCCCCCAAACGAACCGATAAACTCATCTTT. It yields the protein CALGQVSRGSPKRTDKLIF.

Concerning this clone itself: The germline gene is not matched at one end of the junction; a read error may be the cause. Different DNA sequences within this sample yield the same CDR3. This chain connects TRDV1 to TRDJ1; TRDD3 matches at 8 bases. The CDR3 is made up of 23 amino acids. Germline values: CDR1 TSWWSYY, CDR2 QGS. In DNA, the CDR3 is TGTGCCCTTGGGGAACTGGACTATACTGGGGGTCCTCCCCTGGGGGTCTACACCGATAAACTCATCTTT. Protein: CALGELDYTGGPPLGVYTDKLIF.

This clone turned up a few times. The chain has TRDV1 and TRDJ1; no reliable D call. Germline CDR1 and CDR2: TSWWSYY and QGS. V lost 1 base and J lost 2, with 17 bases in between. This CDR3 is 17 amino acids long. CDR3 loop: CALGEPRPRSTTDKLIF. In DNA form, the CDR3 reads TGTGCTCTTGGGGAACCCCGACCACGGTCAACAACCGATAAACTCATCTTT.

By share, this clone ranks as medium-sized. The genes are TRDV2 and TRDJ1; D gene unclear. The V end lost 3 bases, the J end lost 2 bases, and 12 bases lay between the germline ends. Germline V lookup: CDR1 GEAIGNYY, CDR2 EKD. This CDR3 has 14 residues. The CDR3 reads CACDFPTLTDKLIF. The CDR3 DNA follows: TGTGCCTGTGACTTTCCGACTCTTACCGATAAACTCATCTTT.

Concerning this clone itself: This specimen includes other DNA sequences encoding the same CDR3. V usage is TRDV1 and J usage is TRDJ1, with D possibly being TRDD1 or TRDD3 (5 bases each). The germline V gene encodes CDR1 TSWWSYY and CDR2 QGS. V was pared by 6 bases and J by 2 bases, with 25 bases between. CDR3 length: 18 residues. The CDR3 DNA follows: TGTGCTCTTGGAGAAGGTCGACAGCGGGGAAATCAGACCGATAAACTCATCTTT. This gives the protein CALGEGRQRGNQTDKLIF.

The rearrangement joins TRDV1 to TRDJ1, with 10 bases matching TRDD3. Unmatched junction bases numbered 17, after V lost 2 bases and J lost 8 bases. CDR3 length equals 18 residues. Germline CDR1 TSWWSYY, CDR2 QGS. The CDR3 region is CALGEDTTHEWGILKLIF. As DNA, the CDR3 is TGTGCTCTTGGGGAAGATACAACTCATGAATGGGGGATACTCAAACTCATCTTT.

J is TRDJ1 and V is TRDV1; TRDD3 is a possible D gene (8 bases). Trimming cost V 3 bases and J 0 bases, with 32 bases left between them. Germline V gene lookup returns CDR1 TSWWSYY and CDR2 QGS. This CDR3 comprises 22 residues. The CDR3 region has the DNA TGTGCTCTTGGGGAGCCCCTTGTTCCTACTGGGGGCCACTTTGCGTACACCGATAAACTCATCTTT. Translating gives CALGEPLVPTGGHFAYTDKLIF.

V usage is TRDV1 and J usage is TRDJ1; 9 bases are a match to TRDD3. J gave up 0 bases and V 5 bases, and 22 bases lay outside the gene matches. The CDR3 length is 21 residues. Germline V lookup: CDR1 TSWWSYY, CDR2 QGS. The chain's CDR3 is CALGKGPRVLGEYLYTDKLIF. The CDR3 nucleotides are TGTGCTCTTGGGAAGGGCCCCCGCGTACTGGGGGAGTACCTGTACACCGATAAACTCATCTTT.

The table lists this clone with a few counts. The rearrangement links TRDV1 to TRDJ1, with D possibly being TRDD2 (6 bases). The V gene's germline CDR1 is TSWWSYY and CDR2 QGS. The CDR3 is made up of 16 amino acids. V was shortened by 4 bases and J by 0 bases, with 15 bases between the two germline ends. CDR3 in amino acids: CALGASLPANTDKLIF. CDR3 DNA sequence: TGTGCTCTTGGGGCCTCCCTTCCAGCTAACACCGATAAACTCATCTTT.

This chain links TRDV1 with TRDJ1; the D call may be TRDD2 or TRDD3 (8 bases each). CDR3 length equals 24 residues. Between the trimmed V and J ends, which lost 1 base and 0 bases, there was a span of 36 bases. Germline V gives CDR1 TSWWSYY, CDR2 QGS. The CDR3 DNA is TGTGCTCTTGGGGAACCCAACTCGGCCTTCCTAAACGGTACTGGGGGGTCTCACACCGATAAACTCATCTTT. Translated, it gives CALGEPNSAFLNGTGGSHTDKLIF.

In its sample, this clone was seen a few times. The sample holds other DNA sequences that translate to the same CDR3. The rearrangement uses TRDV1 and TRDJ1, with D possibly TRDD3 on 6 matching bases. The V and J ends lost 1 base and 0 bases respectively, with 33 bases between them. This CDR3 is 23 amino acids long. The germline gives CDR1 TSWWSYY, CDR2 QGS. This CDR3 is CALGEHKSSWGDVLREHTDKLIF. The CDR3 DNA reads as TGTGCTCTTGGGGAACATAAATCTTCGTGGGGGGACGTTCTTAGAGAGCACACCGATAAACTCATCTTT.

About this clone: A much more abundant neighbour one base away suggests this may be a read error. In the same sample, other DNA sequences code for this CDR3. This chain uses TRDV2 with TRDJ1, with D perhaps given as TRDD2 or TRDD3 (5 bases each). Germline-derived CDR1 and CDR2 are GEAIGNYY and EKD. Deletions cut 7 bases from V and 7 bases from J, with 15 bases between. The CDR3 length is 12 residues. CDR3 amino acids: CACGPYWPKLIF. In DNA, the CDR3 is TGTGCCTGCGGTCCCTACTGGCCTAAACTCATCTTT.

The gene calls are TRDV1 and TRDJ1, with 11 bases lining up with TRDD3. The germline V gene encodes CDR1 TSWWSYY and CDR2 QGS. This CDR3 has 19 amino acids. Unmatched junction bases numbered 23, after V lost 4 bases and J lost 10 bases. For the CDR3, the DNA is TGTGCTCTTGGGGTCTTTTCCTACGGCGTACTGGGGGATAATCTGGCACTCATCTTT. Its protein product is CALGVFSYGVLGDNLALIF.

This clone was seen more than once but under ten times. The J gene is TRDJ1, the V gene TRDV1, with a tentative D call TRDD3 (5 bases). CDR1 and CDR2 from the germline V gene are TSWWSYY and QGS. This CDR3 has 19 residues. The ends were cut back, 2 bases at V and 4 bases at J, with 26 bases in the middle. CDR3 sequence reads: CALGEVRNTYTGGVDKLIF. As DNA, the CDR3 is TGTGCTCTTGGGGAAGTTCGTAATACCTATACCGGGGGGGTCGATAAACTCATCTTT.

This clone was observed a few times. This same CDR3 is encoded by further DNA sequences in the sample. The chain couples TRAV29/DV5 to TRDJ1, with 8 bases matching TRDD3. Trimming cost V 0 bases and J 0 bases; bases outside gene matches: 25. The CDR3 is 22 residues long. The germline V gene has CDR1 NSMFDY and CDR2 ISSIKDK. The CDR3 coding sequence is TGTGCAGCAAGCGGGGTTCCCCAAACCTACTGGGGGCCTCCTTCGTACACCGATAAACTCATCTTT. It encodes CAASGVPQTYWGPPSYTDKLIF.

The rearrangement joins TRDV1 to TRDJ1; 10 nucleotides agree with TRDD3. In germline, CDR1 is TSWWSYY, CDR2 QGS. The V gene end was trimmed by 1 base and the J gene end by 0 bases; junction bases not matched to a gene: 23. The length of the CDR3 is 23 residues. This chain's CDR3 is CALGEHSRSNMRLGDPYTDKLIF. The CDR3 DNA reads as TGTGCTCTTGGGGAACATTCGAGATCAAATATGCGACTGGGGGATCCTTACACCGATAAACTCATCTTT.